This passage covers 26 T cell receptor beta chains from one sample sequenced in a study of shared clonotypes between healthy human individuals. Naive CD8 cells lacked CD45RO and underwent positive selection for CCR7, leaving out terminally differentiated effector memory CD45RA+ cells. Method: immunoSEQ multiplex PCR; TCRdb's copy keeps in-frame clones and lacks some. The sample has about 700,000 clones; about 92% are singletons. The specimen was naive CD8+ T cells sorted from blood. Receptor source: a man aged 25-40 years in good health.

The rearrangement uses TRBV27 and TRBJ2-1; 14 nucleotides align to TRBD2. The CDR3 is made up of 19 amino acids. After removal of 3 bases from V and 0 bases from J, the junction contained 7 bases not matched to a gene. Germline V lookup: CDR1 MNHEY, CDR2 SMNVEV (reference sequence). The CDR3 DNA follows: TGTGCCAGCAGTTTTCTACTCGGGACTAGCGGGAGCTCCTACAATGAGCAGTTCTTC. It specifies CASSFLLGTSGSSYNEQFF.

The chain is built from TRBV7-9 and TRBJ2-2; 7 nucleotides match TRBD1. The CDR3 contains 16 residues. Germline V gives CDR1 SEHNR, CDR2 FQNEAQ (reference sequence). After removal of 1 base from V and 1 base from J, the junction contained 3 bases not matched to a gene. The CDR3 loop reads CASSLGRQGNTGELFF. DNA of the CDR3: TGTGCCAGCAGCTTAGGGAGACAGGGGAACACCGGGGAGCTGTTTTTT.

The table lists this clone with a count of one. The rearrangement joins TRBV27 to TRBJ2-7, with TRBD2 matching 12 bases. The germline V gene has CDR1 MNHEY and CDR2 SMNVEV (reference sequence). The CDR3 covers 15 residues. V trimming: 6 bases; J trimming: 5 bases; junction bases outside the gene matches: 8. CDR3 DNA sequence: TGTGCCAGCAGGGCCTTGACTAGCGGGAGCAACGAGCAGTACTTC. Its protein product is CASRALTSGSNEQYF.

This chain uses TRBV7-9 with TRBJ2-7; TRBD2 aligns across 13 bases. The V and J ends lost 5 bases and 3 bases, in that order; junction bases with no gene match: 16. This CDR3 contains 19 residues. The germline CDR1 and CDR2 sequences are SEHNR and FQNEAQ (reference sequence). This CDR3 is CASSGRLAGGQPGDYEQYF. In DNA form, the CDR3 reads TGTGCCAGCAGCGGTAGACTAGCGGGAGGCCAACCAGGAGACTACGAGCAGTACTTC.

The DNA of the CDR3 is TGCGCCAGCAGCTTGGGGCGGGGAGGAGAAGATACGCAGTATTTT. This codes for CASSLGRGGEDTQYF. This rearrangement joins TRBV5-1 to TRBJ2-3, with a possible D match to TRBD2 (6 bases). Trimming pared 0 bases from V and 5 bases from J, leaving 13 bases between. Germline V gives CDR1 SGHRS, CDR2 YFSETQ. The CDR3 runs to 15 residues. The full variable domain, rest sourced from reference TRBV5-1 and TRBJ2-3, is KAGVTQTPRYLIKTRGQQVTLSCSPISGHRSVSWYQQTPGQGLQFLFEYFSETQRNKGNFPGRFSGRQFSNSRSEMNVSTLELGDSALYLCASSLGRGGEDTQYFGPGTRLTVL.

CDR3 residues: CASSLETSGSTDTQYF. CDR3 DNA: TGTGCCAGCAGTTTGGAGACTAGCGGGAGCACAGATACGCAGTATTTT. V is TRBV27 and J is TRBJ2-3; 10 nucleotides agree with TRBD2. The CDR3 is 16 residues long. The J segment lost 0 bases and the V segment lost 3 bases, leaving 3 bases of the junction unmatched. Germline V CDR1 and CDR2: MNHEY, SMNVEV (reference sequence).

The V gene is TRBV6-6, the J gene TRBJ2-7; weak D call: TRBD1 (5 bases). Looked up from germline, CDR1 is MNHNY and CDR2 is SVGAGI (reference sequence). The CDR3 spans 13 residues. Deletions cut 6 bases from V and 3 bases from J, with 12 bases between. Here the CDR3 reads CASRTGANYEQYF. In DNA form, the CDR3 reads TGTGCCAGCAGGACTGGGGCTAACTACGAGCAGTACTTC.

The chain carries TRBV18 and TRBJ2-5, with no clear D. Germline V lookup: CDR1 KGHSH, CDR2 LQKENI. This CDR3 region has 17 residues. Trimming pared 3 bases from V and 2 bases from J, leaving 19 bases between. CDR3 residues: CASSPSKATDGQETQYF. The CDR3 DNA sequence: TGTGCCAGCTCACCGTCTAAGGCTACCGATGGGCAAGAGACCCAGTACTTC.

J is TRBJ2-1 and V is TRBV25-1; D possibly corresponds to TRBD2 (5 bases). The CDR3 totals 15 residues. The germline V and J ends were trimmed by 5 bases and 3 bases, with 14 bases remaining between them. Germline V gene lookup returns CDR1 MGHDK and CDR2 SYGVNS. The DNA of the CDR3 is TGTGCCAGCAGTTCAACTAGGGAAGTCTACAATGAGCAGTTCTTC. Translating gives CASSSTREVYNEQFF. The full variable domain, completed using reference TRBV25-1 and TRBJ2-1, is EADIYQTPRYLVIGTGKKITLECSQTMGHDKMYWYQQDPGMELHLIHYSYGVNSTEKGDLSSESTVSRIRTEHFPLTLESARPSHTSQYLCASSSTREVYNEQFFGPGTRLTVL.

The V gene is TRBV28, the J gene TRBJ2-3; D may be TRBD1 or TRBD2 (5 bases each). Trimming pared 3 bases from V and 2 bases from J, leaving 12 bases between. Germline V gene sequence: CDR1 MDHEN, CDR2 SYDVKM. There are 15 residues in the CDR3. CDR3 sequence reads: CASSFPGPYTDTQYF. CDR3 sequence (DNA): TGTGCCAGCAGTTTCCCGGGACCGTACACAGATACGCAGTATTTT.

This clone appeared a single time. The chain recombines TRBV9 with TRBJ2-7; tentatively, D is TRBD1 (7 bases). The CDR3 has 14 residues. V lost 4 bases to trimming and J lost 2 bases, with 13 bases between them. Germline V gene lookup returns CDR1 SGDLS and CDR2 YYNGEE. CDR3 in amino acids: CASSPTGRTYEQYF. The CDR3, as DNA: TGTGCCAGCAGCCCGACAGGGAGGACCTACGAGCAGTACTTC.

V and J are TRBV6-1 and TRBJ2-7; D is unclear. Trimming took 4 bases from V and 2 from J, leaving 24 bases between them. CDR1 and CDR2 (germline): MNHNS, SASEGT. CDR3 length equals 18 residues. The CDR3: CASSGGIVMVDVTYEQYF. DNA for the CDR3: TGTGCCAGCAGTGGCGGTATTGTAATGGTTGATGTAACCTACGAGCAGTACTTC.

The chain employs TRBV11-2 and TRBJ1-3; no clear D gene. This CDR3 has 14 amino acids. Per germline, CDR1 SGHAT and CDR2 FQNNGV. V was pared by 1 base and J by 1 base, with 5 bases between. CDR3 loop: CASSLVRSGNTIYF. CDR3 nucleotide sequence: TGTGCCAGCAGCTTAGTTCGATCTGGAAACACCATATATTTT.

The V gene is TRBV4-1, the J gene TRBJ2-1, with 11 bases lining up with TRBD2. This CDR3 contains 18 residues. Germline lookup yields CDR1 MGHRA and CDR2 YSYEKL. V was clipped by 3 bases and J by 5 bases; unmatched bases: 12. The CDR3 loop is CASSHPWGLAEGDNEQFF. CDR3 coding DNA: TGCGCCAGCAGCCACCCTTGGGGACTAGCGGAGGGAGACAATGAGCAGTTCTTC.

The CDR3 nucleotides are TGTGCCAGCAGCCCCGTACTAGCGGGAGGGCCACACGGGGAGCTGTTTTTT. It specifies CASSPVLAGGPHGELFF. V is TRBV7-9 and J is TRBJ2-2; 13 positions match TRBD2. The V gene end was trimmed by 5 bases and the J gene end by 7 bases; junction bases not matched to a gene: 10. There are 17 residues in the CDR3. Germline CDR1 SEHNR, CDR2 FQNEAQ (reference sequence).

This chain joins TRBV2 and TRBJ1-5; tentative D call: TRBD1 (5 bases). This CDR3 region has 15 residues. V lost 3 bases and J lost 0, with 9 bases in between. Germline-derived CDR1 and CDR2 are SNHLY and FYNNEI. The CDR3 sequence is CASSEQGGSNQPQHF. In DNA, the CDR3 is TGTGCCAGCAGTGAGCAGGGAGGTAGCAATCAGCCCCAGCATTTT.

The chain recombines TRBV9 with TRBJ2-7, with 8 bases that match TRBD2. V dropped 5 bases and J dropped 0; count of bases not matched to a gene: 19. The CDR3 loop spans 19 amino acids. CDR1 is SGDLS and CDR2 is YYNGEE in the germline V gene. The CDR3, as DNA: TGTGCCAGCAGTGTCGGGCCAGCGGGAGACCTCAGGGGCTCCTACGAGCAGTACTTC. This gives the protein CASSVGPAGDLRGSYEQYF.

In DNA, the CDR3 is TGTGCCAGCAGCTTAACCGACAGGGCGGCTGGGGCCAACGTCCTGACTTTC. Residues: CASSLTDRAAGANVLTF. V gene TRBV7-9 combines with J gene TRBJ2-6; 7 bases align to TRBD1. There are 17 residues in the CDR3. Looked up from germline, CDR1 is SEHNR and CDR2 is FQNEAQ (reference sequence). The V and J ends lost 2 bases and 2 bases, in that order; junction bases with no gene match: 6.

This clone was observed a single time. The rearrangement links TRBV6-1 to TRBJ2-7; TRBD1 might be the D (6 bases). V dropped 4 bases and J dropped 4 bases, with 14 bases sitting between them. The germline CDR1 and CDR2 sequences are MNHNS and SASEGT. CDR3 size: 14 residues. The CDR3: CASSGRQVHYEQYF. The CDR3 DNA reads as TGTGCCAGCAGTGGGCGACAGGTTCATTACGAGCAGTACTTC.

The genes are TRBV5-1 and TRBJ2-1; 9 positions match TRBD2. In germline, CDR1 is SGHRS, CDR2 YFSETQ. The CDR3 spans 18 residues. V lost 0 bases, J lost 6 bases, and 13 bases stayed unmatched. This chain's CDR3 is CASSLALAGPNLVNEQFF. For the CDR3, the DNA is TGCGCCAGCAGCTTGGCCCTAGCGGGACCCAACTTGGTCAATGAGCAGTTCTTC.

The J gene is TRBJ2-7, the V gene TRBV19; D is possibly TRBD1 (7 bases). CDR1 and CDR2 from the germline V gene are LNHDA and SQIVND (reference sequence). The CDR3 loop spans 13 amino acids. Trimming took off 5 bases at V and 2 bases at J, with 10 bases between the two ends. The CDR3 sequence: CASSAGGPYEQYF. CDR3 sequence (DNA): TGTGCCAGTAGTGCAGGGGGGCCCTACGAGCAGTACTTC.

The rearrangement links TRBV5-5 to TRBJ2-1, with D possibly TRBD2 on 6 matching bases. Trimming stripped 2 bases from V and 0 bases from J, with 12 bases between. Germline loops: CDR1 SGHKS, CDR2 YYEKEE (reference sequence). This CDR3 is 16 amino acids long. DNA of the CDR3: TGTGCCAGCAGCTTTCCCGGGGGAAGCTCCTACAATGAGCAGTTCTTC. It codes for CASSFPGGSSYNEQFF.

This clone was seen a single time. The chain recombines TRBV6-1 with TRBJ2-7; TRBD2 matches 9 bases. The V gene's germline CDR1 is MNHNS and CDR2 SASEGT. Losses at the gene ends were 7 bases for V and 4 bases for J; bases not matched to a gene: 11. The CDR3 totals 15 residues. The CDR3 nucleotides read TGTGCCAGCACCGGTAATAGCGGGAGTATTTACGAGCAGTACTTC. It specifies CASTGNSGSIYEQYF.

This clone has only one observation. This chain links TRBV5-4 with TRBJ2-5; 8 positions match TRBD2. Per germline, CDR1 SGHNT and CDR2 YYREEE (reference sequence). The CDR3 has 17 residues. After removal of 1 base from V and 0 bases from J, the junction contained 8 bases not matched to a gene. CDR3 nucleotide sequence: TGTGCCAGCAGCTTGACTAGCGGAGCTTTGTACCAAGAGACCCAGTACTTC. The encoded protein is CASSLTSGALYQETQYF. The whole variable domain, filled in from reference TRBV5-4 and TRBJ2-5, reads ETGVTQSPTHLIKTRGQQVTLRCSSQSGHNTVSWYQQALGQGPQFIFQYYREEENGRGNFPPRFSGLQFPNYSSELNVNALELDDSALYLCASSLTSGALYQETQYFGPGTRLLVL.

As DNA, the CDR3 is TGTGCCAGCGGCAGACTCCATGAGCAGTTCTTC. Amino acids: CASGRLHEQFF. The chain uses TRBV9 and TRBJ2-1; D gene ambiguous. The CDR3 covers 11 residues. Trimming cost V 7 bases and J 8 bases, with 10 bases left between them. Germline-derived CDR1 and CDR2 are SGDLS and YYNGEE.

This chain connects TRBV2 to TRBJ2-7; TRBD1 aligns across 7 bases. The ends lost 6 bases at V and 0 bases at J; junction bases unmatched: 8. From germline, CDR1 is SNHLY and CDR2 FYNNEI. The CDR3 loop spans 15 amino acids. The CDR3 sequence: CASRDLTGSSYEQYF. CDR3 sequence (DNA): TGTGCCAGCAGGGACCTGACAGGGAGCTCCTACGAGCAGTACTTC.